The 2 T cell receptor beta chains in this list originate from one sample, sequenced in a study of long-term antiretroviral therapy in people with HIV. Version v3.0 of the immunoSEQ assay ran at survey level. The protocol was immunoSEQ multiplex PCR, while the TCRdb copy is restricted to in-frame clones and leaves out a portion. The profile shows around 35,000 clones, 95% to 96% of them singletons. The specimen comprised unsorted PBMCs, sampled roughly 6.4 years after starting antiretroviral therapy. These receptors all stem from a man between 25 and 39 years old with HIV.

The chain couples TRBV6-5 to TRBJ2-7; D might be TRBD1 (6 bases). Germline CDR1 reads MNHEY; CDR2 reads SVGAGI. The CDR3 has 14 residues. The germline V and J ends were trimmed by 6 bases and 0 bases, with 12 bases remaining between them. The DNA of the CDR3 is TGTGCCAGCAGGCTGACAGGACCCTCCTACGAGCAGTACTTC. Its translation is CASRLTGPSYEQYF.

The rearrangement joins TRBV9 to TRBJ1-1; the D is unclear. Germline V CDR1 and CDR2: SGDLS, YYNGEE. V was pared by 3 bases and J by 3 bases, with 9 bases between. CDR3 size: 13 residues. The CDR3 bases are TGTGCCAGCAGCGCGACGGGTGACACTGAAGCTTTCTTT. As protein: CASSATGDTEAFF.